This T cell receptor beta chain was sequenced for a study of cytomegalovirus exposure and HLA in healthy donors. As to this clone: Its specificity is unknown.

Primers: 60 Vbeta forward and 13 Jbeta reverse. Libraries were prepared by immunoSEQ multiplex PCR; TCRdb keeps only in-frame clonotypes and omits some of them. The sample lists about 57,000 clones; about 80% were seen once. The CDR3 is 14 amino acids. In germline, CDR1 is LNHDA, CDR2 SQIVND (reference sequence). V gave up 5 bases and J gave up 1 base; unmatched junction bases: 4. General observations from the study: Most CMV-associated TCR beta chains appeared HLA-restricted in a later analysis. Versus the approximately 700-donor mean, an Asian-associated ancestry cluster reportedly showed fewer N-insertions in a later analysis. Earlier analysis found most TCR beta V segments productive about 87% or about 30% of the time. Presence/absence analysis assumed near-uniform sequencing depth across donors.

The TCR comes from a man aged 30-40 years in good health and CMV-seronegative. Sequencing was done on a sample of PBMCs. V usage is TRBV19 and J usage is TRBJ1-1; 7 nucleotides align to TRBD1. The CDR3 here is CASSPGTENTEAFF. As DNA, the CDR3 is TGTGCCAGTAGTCCCGGGACAGAGAACACTGAAGCTTTCTTT.